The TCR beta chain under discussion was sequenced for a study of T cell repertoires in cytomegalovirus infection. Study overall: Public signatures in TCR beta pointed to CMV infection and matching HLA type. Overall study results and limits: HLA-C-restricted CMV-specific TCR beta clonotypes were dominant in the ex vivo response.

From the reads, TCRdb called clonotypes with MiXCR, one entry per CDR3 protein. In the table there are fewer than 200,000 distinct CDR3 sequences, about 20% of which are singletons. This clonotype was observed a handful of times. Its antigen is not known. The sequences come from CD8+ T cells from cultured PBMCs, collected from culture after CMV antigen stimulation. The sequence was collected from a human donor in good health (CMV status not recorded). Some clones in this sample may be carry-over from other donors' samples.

The chain's CDR3 is CASSTYRDPYYGYTF. CDR3 coding DNA: TGTGCCAGCAGTACCTACAGGGATCCCTACTATGGCTACACCTTC. The gene calls are TRBV12-3 or TRBV12-4 and TRBJ1-2, with D tentatively TRBD1 (6 bases). V was trimmed by 5 bases and J by 3 bases, leaving 16 bases between them. The CDR3 spans 15 residues.